This TCR beta chain was captured by sequencing in a study of cytomegalovirus exposure and HLA in healthy donors. Study-wide findings and caveats: Reports credit the classifier with highly specific, highly sensitive diagnosis of cytomegalovirus status. Most of the TCR beta V segments (in an earlier analysis) were productive either about 87% or about 30% of the time.

This CDR3 comprises 11 residues. CDR1 and CDR2 (germline): MDHEN, SYDVKM. In the case of this clone: Antigen: not known.

13 Jbeta primers and 60 Vbeta primers were used for the PCR. This table comes from immunoSEQ multiplex PCR, and its TCRdb copy is limited to in-frame clones, with some not included. Altogether approximately 240,000 clones are present, more than 75% being singletons, with the ten largest covering 5.4%. The sample consisted of PBMCs. The chain links TRBV28 to TRBJ2-5; D unclear. The end of the DNA aligns better with TRBJ2-7, so the J call may be wrong. The source of this sequence is a woman aged 40 to 55 in good health and CMV-seropositive. The CDR3 here is CASSLHYEQYF. The CDR3 region has the DNA TGTGCCAGCAGTTTACACTACGAGCAGTACTTC.